This TCR beta chain was found in a study of T cells in Graves' hyperthyroidism and ophthalmopathy (dated by TCRdb to about 2019). At the level of the whole study: Peripheral blood was collected at initial diagnosis, before any treatment. TCR V-J signatures able to tell the groups apart were searched for in a discovery cohort of 95 or so patients, of whom approximately 40 had Graves' ophthalmopathy and roughly 58 had stable Graves' hyperthyroidism. Prospective prediction of ophthalmopathy was tested in an independent validation cohort of fewer than 20 hyperthyroidism patients and 15 to 17 patients who later progressed to ophthalmopathy. The 100 discovery patients were randomly divided into training and test sets at a 7:3 ratio. In about 6 Graves' hyperthyroidism patients, the study also compared T-cell repertoires from thyroid tissue with T-cell repertoires from blood. After sampling, hyperthyroidism patients received methimazole starting at 30 mg daily, and ophthalmopathy patients received high-dose intravenous methylprednisolone. The paper describes TCR Vbeta CDR3 sequencing of roughly 130 peripheral blood samples, made up of around 41 ophthalmopathy patients, approximately 73 hyperthyroidism patients and around 17 progressor patients. General conclusions and limits of the study: During validation, the model predicted progression to ophthalmopathy a median of approximately 7 months ahead of onset, with approximately 71% sensitivity and under 85% specificity. No statistical method was used to set the sample size in advance, and investigators knew the group allocation. Most expanded thyroid clonotypes (frequency above 0.001) were also detected in blood, a finding suggesting that blood repertoires may reflect thyroid immune responses. A model built on a 13 V-J signature distinguished ophthalmopathy from stable hyperthyroidism, reaching over 85% sensitivity and about 81% specificity in cross-validation and 80%/75% in testing.

Turning to this clonotype: The antigen it binds to is not known. No much larger clone exists at a distance of one base, and base qualities are not known.

Moderately to severely active disease, a Clinical Activity Score of at least 3, a NOSPECS grade of at least 4, and a duration under 3 months were present in ophthalmopathy patients. The study excluded patients with uncontrolled infections, other autoimmune diseases, pregnancy or lactation. Clinical symptoms, serum thyroxine and TRAb, thyroid ultrasound, and orbital computed tomography formed the basis for the diagnoses. PBMCs were separated from roughly 10 ml of fresh peripheral blood using Ficoll-Paque density gradient centrifugation. Total RNA was extracted using Trizol reagent, and RNA quality was assessed on an Agilent 2100 Bioanalyzer. Amplification of TCR beta CDR3 regions was carried out from RNA transcripts. For the first round of RT-PCR on the TCR CDR3, the HTBI primer set was used together with the Qiagen OneStep RT-PCR kit. Libraries were constructed in a second round of multiplex PCR, after which size selection and purification were performed. Libraries were sequenced paired-end with 100 bp reads on an Illumina HiSeq2000. The published analysis was carried out like this. SOAPnuke was used to process the raw data, throwing out any read that contained adapters or uncalled bases, had a mean Phred below 15, or lacked an exact constant-primer or identifier match. High-quality paired reads were merged with COPE v1.2.5, and unique nucleotide sequences were defined as clonotypes. Clonotypes were aligned to IMGT TRBV, TRBD and TRBJ reference segments using MiTCR v1.1. Only V-J combinations with frequency above 0.0001, covering roughly 99% of repertoires, were analysed. A TCS score was defined as the ratio between F50 (clonal expansion) and ExV (chaos), using BLOSUM62-based TCRdist between CDR3 peptides within each V-J. Welch's t-statistics and random forest reduced fewer than 600 V-J features to 13, which were used in a naive Bayes classifier (R e1071). TCRdb trimmed public reads at Q25 via fastp, called clones via MiXCR and kept in-frame beta chains. Records with the same CDR3 protein are collapsed into one entry carrying the most frequent genes and DNA. Here the V and J calls rest on TCRdb's processing, not on the authors' analysis. The sample includes roughly 500,000 distinct CDR3 sequences, with 20% to 25% observed a single time. Approximately 54% of the sample goes to the ten largest clones.

From cysteine to phenylalanine, the CDR3 is 20 amino acids long. Only the CDR3 region is kept as DNA, spanning 60 bases read in frame from base 1. Trimming accounts for 5 bases at V and 1 base at J, while the number of junction bases matched to no gene is 13. From the germline V gene, CDR1 is MNHEY and CDR2 is SVGEGT. This receptor was identified in a woman in her 70s with Graves' ophthalmopathy. The receptor chain draws on TRBV6-2 or TRBV6-3 and TRBJ2-2; 13 nucleotides in the junction match TRBD2. Sequencing was carried out using blood. Here is the DNA: TGTGCCAGCAGTAAGGCAACTCCGGGACTAGCGGGACTGAACACCGGGGAGCTGTTTTTT. Translated, it reads CASSKATPGLAGLNTGELFF.